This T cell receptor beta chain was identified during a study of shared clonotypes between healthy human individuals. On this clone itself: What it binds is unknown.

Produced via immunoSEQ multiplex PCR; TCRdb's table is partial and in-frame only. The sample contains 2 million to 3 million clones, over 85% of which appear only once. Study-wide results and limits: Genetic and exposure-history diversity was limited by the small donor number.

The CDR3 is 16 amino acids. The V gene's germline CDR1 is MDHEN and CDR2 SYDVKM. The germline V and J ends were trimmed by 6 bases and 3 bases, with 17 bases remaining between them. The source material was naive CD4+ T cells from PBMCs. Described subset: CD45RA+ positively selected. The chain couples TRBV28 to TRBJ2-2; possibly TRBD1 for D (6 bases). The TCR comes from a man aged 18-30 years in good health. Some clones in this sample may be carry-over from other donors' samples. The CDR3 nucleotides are TGTGCCAGCAGCCTGCCACAGGGCCTAGACACCGGGGAGCTGTTTTTT. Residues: CASSLPQGLDTGELFF.